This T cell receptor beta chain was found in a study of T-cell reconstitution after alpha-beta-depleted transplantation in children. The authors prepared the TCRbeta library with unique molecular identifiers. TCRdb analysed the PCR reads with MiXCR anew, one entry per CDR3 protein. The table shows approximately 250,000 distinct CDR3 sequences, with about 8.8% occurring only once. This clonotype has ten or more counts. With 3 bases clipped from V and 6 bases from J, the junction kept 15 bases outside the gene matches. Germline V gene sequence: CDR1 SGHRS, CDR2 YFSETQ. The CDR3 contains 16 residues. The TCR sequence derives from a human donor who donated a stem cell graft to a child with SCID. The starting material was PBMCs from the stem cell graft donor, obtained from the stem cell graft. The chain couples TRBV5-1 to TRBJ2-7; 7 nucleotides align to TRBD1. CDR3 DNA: TGCGCCAGCAGCTCAAATTCCGGGACAGCGTGGGGCGAGCAGTACTTC. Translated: CASSSNSGTAWGEQYF.